The rows below give T cell receptor beta chains drawn from one sample of a study of blood T cell repertoires in COVID-19. The assay was immunoSEQ multiplex PCR, and TCRdb's table has in-frame clones only and misses some. Counted here are 180,000 or so clones, more than 75% occurring once; the ten biggest clones make up around an eighth. The sequencing input was PBMCs or T cells enriched from blood (not recorded which). These receptors were collected from a man aged 55 to 70 who had been exposed to COVID-19. The CDR3 runs from the conserved cysteine through the conserved F or W. D genes are given only for firm matches. Clone size appears in some rows only: once, few, many, or a class for an expanded clone.

CDR3 protein: CATSSRDRVYEQYF
CDR3 DNA: TGTGCCACCAGTAGCCGGGACAGGGTGTACGAGCAGTACTTC
J gene: TRBJ2-7
D gene: TRBD1
V gene: TRBV24-1
clone size: .

CDR3 protein: CASSAREPMNTEAFF
CDR3 DNA: TGTGCCAGCAGCGCGCGGGAGCCGATGAACACTGAAGCTTTCTTT
J gene: TRBJ1-1
D gene: .
V gene: TRBV7-2
clone size: .

CDR3 protein: CATSAPKPGGEGETQYF
CDR3 DNA: TGTGCCACCAGTGCCCCGAAGCCGGGAGGGGAAGGCGAGACCCAGTACTTC
J gene: TRBJ2-5
D gene: TRBD2
V gene: TRBV24-1
clone size: .

CDR3 protein: CASSLGRPSSYNEQFF
CDR3 DNA: TGTGCCAGCAGTTTGGGGCGACCAAGCTCCTACAATGAGCAGTTCTTC
J gene: TRBJ2-1
D gene: .
V gene: TRBV27
clone size: .

CDR3 protein: CASRTNLARLLYNEQFF
CDR3 DNA: TGTGCCAGCAGGACCAACCTAGCGCGACTCTTATACAATGAGCAGTTCTTC
J gene: TRBJ2-1
D gene: .
V gene: TRBV28
clone size: .

CDR3 protein: CASSQGLGAYNEQFF
CDR3 DNA: TGTGCCAGCAGCCAAGGACTAGGGGCCTACAATGAGCAGTTCTTC
J gene: TRBJ2-1
D gene: TRBD2
V gene: TRBV7-2
clone size: .

CDR3 protein: CASSPQRSTGELFF
CDR3 DNA: TGTGCCAGCAGCCCCCAGCGAAGCACCGGGGAGCTGTTTTTT
J gene: TRBJ2-2
D gene: .
V gene: TRBV11-2
clone size: .

CDR3 protein: CASSQVAGGPDTQYF
CDR3 DNA: TGTGCCAGCAGCCAAGTAGCAGGGGGCCCAGATACGCAGTATTTT
J gene: TRBJ2-3
D gene: TRBD1
V gene: TRBV3-1/TRBV3-2
clone size: few

CDR3 protein: CASSGRGALPNTEAFF
CDR3 DNA: TGTGCCAGCAGTGGCAGAGGTGCCCTACCGAACACTGAAGCTTTCTTT
J gene: TRBJ1-1
D gene: .
V gene: TRBV2
clone size: .

CDR3 protein: CASSSVLQRMFF
CDR3 DNA: TGTGCCAGCAGCTCTGTCTTGCAGCGGATGTTCTTC
J gene: TRBJ2-1
D gene: .
V gene: TRBV11-2
clone size: .

CDR3 protein: CASSSRDRESGYTF
CDR3 DNA: TGTGCCAGCAGCAGCCGGGACAGGGAAAGCGGCTACACCTTC
J gene: TRBJ1-2
D gene: TRBD1
V gene: TRBV9
clone size: .

CDR3 protein: CASNFTRSEQYF
CDR3 DNA: TGCGCCAGCAACTTCACTAGGTCCGAGCAGTACTTC
J gene: TRBJ2-7
D gene: .
V gene: TRBV10-1
clone size: few

CDR3 protein: CASSGMVRNTEAFF
CDR3 DNA: TGTGCCAGCAGCGGTATGGTCCGTAACACTGAAGCTTTCTTT
J gene: TRBJ1-1
D gene: .
V gene: TRBV6-5
clone size: .

CDR3 protein: CASSEKRGLAGGGDEQFF
CDR3 DNA: TGTGCCAGCAGCGAAAAGAGGGGACTAGCGGGAGGGGGCGATGAGCAGTTCTTC
J gene: TRBJ2-1
D gene: TRBD2
V gene: TRBV7-2
clone size: .

CDR3 protein: CASSPEGAGDTQYF
CDR3 DNA: TGCGCCAGCAGCCCCGAGGGAGCTGGAGATACGCAGTATTTT
J gene: TRBJ2-3
D gene: .
V gene: TRBV5-1
clone size: .

CDR3 protein: CASSLRGGSNYEQYF
CDR3 DNA: TGTGCCAGCAGCCTAAGGGGAGGGAGTAATTACGAGCAGTACTTC
J gene: TRBJ2-7
D gene: TRBD2
V gene: TRBV9
clone size: .

CDR3 protein: CASSQMTGLNEKLFF
CDR3 DNA: TGCGCCAGCAGCCAAATGACAGGGCTTAATGAAAAACTGTTTTTT
J gene: TRBJ1-4
D gene: TRBD1
V gene: TRBV4-3
clone size: .

CDR3 protein: CASSLFGGRDNEQFF
CDR3 DNA: TGTGCCAGCAGCTTGTTCGGCGGGAGGGACAATGAGCAGTTCTTC
J gene: TRBJ2-1
D gene: TRBD2
V gene: TRBV7-9
clone size: .

CDR3 protein: CASSKGIPSTSIHNEQFF
CDR3 DNA: TGCGCCAGCAGTAAAGGTATCCCCTCGACTAGCATCCACAATGAGCAGTTCTTC
J gene: TRBJ2-1
D gene: TRBD2
V gene: TRBV5-1
clone size: once

CDR3 protein: CASSLRHRAVTDTQYF
CDR3 DNA: TGTGCCAGCAGCTTGAGACACAGGGCAGTTACAGATACGCAGTATTTT
J gene: TRBJ2-3
D gene: .
V gene: TRBV5-6
clone size: .

CDR3 protein: CASSPLEGGTDGYTF
CDR3 DNA: TGTGCCAGCTCACCGCTTGAAGGGGGCACGGATGGCTACACCTTC
J gene: TRBJ1-2
D gene: TRBD1
V gene: TRBV18
clone size: .

CDR3 protein: CASSLGGPGDTQYF
CDR3 DNA: TGCGCCAGCAGCCTGGGAGGGCCGGGAGATACGCAGTATTTT
J gene: TRBJ2-3
D gene: TRBD2
V gene: TRBV5-1
clone size: .